These T cell receptor beta chains were read from a single sample in a study of radiation and T cells in renal cell carcinoma. Here immunoSEQ multiplex PCR was the method, and the copy in TCRdb shows in-frame clones only, minus some. The sample comprises about 130,000 clones, 70% to 90% of which are singletons, and 5.8% rests with the top ten. The sample consisted of blood, taken from a patient whose treatment included radiotherapy and nephrectomy. The source of these receptors is a woman in her seventies with renal cell carcinoma. Both conserved end residues are part of each CDR3. The D gene is left open where the match is weak. Only some rows state a clone size, as once, few, many or a class for expanded clones.

abundance	v_gene	d_gene	j_gene	CDR3nt	CDR3aa
once	TRBV7-2	TRBD1	TRBJ1-4	TGTGCCAGCAGCCCTCCGGGACAGACTAATGAAAAACTGTTTTTT	CASSPPGQTNEKLFF
once	TRBV5-1	TRBD2	TRBJ2-7	TGCGCCAGCAGCTTCGACAGCGGGGGTTCTCCATACGAGCAGTACTTC	CASSFDSGGSPYEQYF
.	TRBV5-4	.	TRBJ2-1	TGTGCCAGCAGCTTGTTGGGAACCTCCTACAATGAGCAGTTCTTC	CASSLLGTSYNEQFF
.	TRBV11-2	.	TRBJ1-5	TGTGCCAGCAGCGTAGGGCGGGATCGGGGGTATAGCAATCAGCCCCAGCATTTT	CASSVGRDRGYSNQPQHF
.	TRBV5-1	.	TRBJ2-1	TGCGCCAGCAGCCCTAGACAGTTCTACAATGAGCAGTTCTTC	CASSPRQFYNEQFF
.	TRBV28	.	TRBJ1-6	TGTGCCAGCAGTTTCGGTGGGGGGCGCGAAAATTCACCCCTCCACTTT	CASSFGGGRENSPLHF
.	TRBV7-2	TRBD2	TRBJ2-3	TGTGCCAGCAGCTTAGAAACTAGCGGGGTGGGAGATACGCAGTATTTT	CASSLETSGVGDTQYF
.	TRBV19	.	TRBJ1-5	TGTGCCAGTAGTCTCGGACTGGGACAGCCCCAGCATTTT	CASSLGLGQPQHF
.	TRBV6-6	.	TRBJ1-3	TGTGCCACCACGTTTAGGCCGAGCTCTGGAAACACCATATATTTT	CATTFRPSSGNTIYF
.	TRBV4-3	.	TRBJ1-3	TGCGCCAGCAGCCAAGATCTGGCAGCAGTCGGGGCTGGAAACACCATATATTTT	CASSQDLAAVGAGNTIYF
.	TRBV7-9	.	TRBJ1-5	TGTGCCAGCAGCTTCGGGGAGAATCAGCCCCAGCATTTT	CASSFGENQPQHF